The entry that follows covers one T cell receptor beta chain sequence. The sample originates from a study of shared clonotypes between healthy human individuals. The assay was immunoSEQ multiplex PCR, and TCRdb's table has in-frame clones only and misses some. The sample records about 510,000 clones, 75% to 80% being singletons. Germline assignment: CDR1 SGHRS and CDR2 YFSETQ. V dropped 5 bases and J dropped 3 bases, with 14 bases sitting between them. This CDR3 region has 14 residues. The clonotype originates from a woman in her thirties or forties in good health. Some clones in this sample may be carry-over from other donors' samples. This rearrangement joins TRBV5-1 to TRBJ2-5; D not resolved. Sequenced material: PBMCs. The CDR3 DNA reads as TGCGCCAGCAGAAGAGGCGAGGTCGAAGAGACCCAGTACTTC. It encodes CASRRGEVEETQYF. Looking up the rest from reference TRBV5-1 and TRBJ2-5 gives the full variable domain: KAGVTQTPRYLIKTRGQQVTLSCSPISGHRSVSWYQQTPGQGLQFLFEYFSETQRNKGNFPGRFSGRQFSNSRSEMNVSTLELGDSALYLCASRRGEVEETQYFGPGTRLLVL.